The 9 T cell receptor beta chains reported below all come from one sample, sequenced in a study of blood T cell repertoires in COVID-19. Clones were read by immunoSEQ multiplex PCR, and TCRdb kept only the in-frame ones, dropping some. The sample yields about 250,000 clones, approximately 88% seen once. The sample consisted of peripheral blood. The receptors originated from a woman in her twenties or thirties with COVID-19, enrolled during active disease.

Here the CDR3 reads CSTGGSGGVGGYTF. The DNA for the CDR3 is TGCAGCACCGGGGGCTCAGGGGGCGTAGGAGGCTACACCTTC. The chain couples TRBV29-1 to TRBJ1-2; 8 bases align to TRBD1. V trimming: 8 bases; J trimming: 8 bases; junction bases outside the gene matches: 16. Germline values: CDR1 SQVTM, CDR2 ANQGSEA. This CDR3 contains 14 residues.

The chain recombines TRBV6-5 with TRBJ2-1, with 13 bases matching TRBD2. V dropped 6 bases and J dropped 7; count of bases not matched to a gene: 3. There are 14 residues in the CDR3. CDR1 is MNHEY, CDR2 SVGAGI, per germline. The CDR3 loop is CASRLAGGRNEQFF. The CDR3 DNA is TGTGCCAGCAGACTAGCGGGGGGGCGAAATGAGCAGTTCTTC.

The CDR3 DNA follows: TGTGCCAGCAGTCTCATCTGGAGTGTGAACACCGGGGAGCTGTTTTTT. Translation gives CASSLIWSVNTGELFF. The chain uses TRBV7-2 and TRBJ2-2; D is ambiguous. Looked up from germline, CDR1 is SGHTA and CDR2 is FQGNSA. The CDR3 has 16 amino acids. The V and J ends lost 6 bases and 1 base respectively, with 15 bases between them.

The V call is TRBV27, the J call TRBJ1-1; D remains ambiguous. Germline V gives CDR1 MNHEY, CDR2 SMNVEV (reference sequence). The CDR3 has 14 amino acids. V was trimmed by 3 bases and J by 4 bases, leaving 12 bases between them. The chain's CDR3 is CASSFVSGVTEAFF. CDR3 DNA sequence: TGTGCCAGCAGTTTCGTATCCGGGGTCACTGAAGCTTTCTTT.

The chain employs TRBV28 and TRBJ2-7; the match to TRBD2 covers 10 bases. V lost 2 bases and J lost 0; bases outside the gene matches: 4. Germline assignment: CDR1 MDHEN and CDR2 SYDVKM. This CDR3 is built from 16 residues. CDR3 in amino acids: CASSLHSGGISYEQYF. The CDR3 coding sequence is TGTGCCAGCAGTTTACATAGCGGGGGGATCTCCTACGAGCAGTACTTC.

The CDR3 here is CASSPGGEGPYTEAFF. The CDR3 DNA reads TGTGCCAGCAGTCCCGGCGGGGAGGGTCCGTACACTGAAGCTTTCTTT. The rearrangement uses TRBV6-2 or TRBV6-3 and TRBJ1-1; D not resolved. CDR3 length: 16 residues. V lost 5 bases, J lost 3 bases, and 19 bases lay in between. Germline loops: CDR1 MNHEY, CDR2 SVGEGT.

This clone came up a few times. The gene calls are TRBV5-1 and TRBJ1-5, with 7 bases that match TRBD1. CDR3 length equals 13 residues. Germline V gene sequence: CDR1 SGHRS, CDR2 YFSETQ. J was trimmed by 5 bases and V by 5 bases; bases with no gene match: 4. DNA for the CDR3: TGCGCCAGCAGGCAAGGGACAGATCAGCCCCAGCATTTT. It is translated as CASRQGTDQPQHF.

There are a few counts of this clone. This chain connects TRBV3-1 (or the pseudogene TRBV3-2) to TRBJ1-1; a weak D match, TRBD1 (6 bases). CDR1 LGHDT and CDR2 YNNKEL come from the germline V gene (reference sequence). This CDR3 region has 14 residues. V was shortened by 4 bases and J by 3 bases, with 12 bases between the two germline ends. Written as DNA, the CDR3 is TGTGCCAGCAGCCTGACAGACAGGCACACTGAAGCTTTCTTT. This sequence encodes CASSLTDRHTEAFF.

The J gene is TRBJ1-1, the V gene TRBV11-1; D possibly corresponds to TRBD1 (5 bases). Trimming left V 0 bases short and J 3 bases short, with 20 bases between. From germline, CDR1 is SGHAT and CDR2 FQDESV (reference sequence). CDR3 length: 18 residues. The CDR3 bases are TGTGCCAGCAGCTTAGCAGCCAGTCGAGGGACTTTGGACACTGAAGCTTTCTTT. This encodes CASSLAASRGTLDTEAFF.